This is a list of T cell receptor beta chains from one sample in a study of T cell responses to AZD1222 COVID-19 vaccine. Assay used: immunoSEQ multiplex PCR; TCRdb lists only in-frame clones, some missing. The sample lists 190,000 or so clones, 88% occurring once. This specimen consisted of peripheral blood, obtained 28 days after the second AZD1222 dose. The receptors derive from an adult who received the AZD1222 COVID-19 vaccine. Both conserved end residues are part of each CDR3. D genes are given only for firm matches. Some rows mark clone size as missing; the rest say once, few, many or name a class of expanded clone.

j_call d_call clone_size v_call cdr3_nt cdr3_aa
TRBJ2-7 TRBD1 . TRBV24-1 TGTGCCACCAGTGACCCCGGGACAGGGAACGAGCAGTACTTC CATSDPGTGNEQYF
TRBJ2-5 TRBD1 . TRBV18 TGTGCCAGCTCACCAATAACCGGGACAGCCAAAGAGACCCAGTACTTC CASSPITGTAKETQYF
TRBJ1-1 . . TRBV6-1 TGTGCCAGCAGTGAGGGCAGCGCGGGGAACACTGAAGCTTTCTTT CASSEGSAGNTEAFF
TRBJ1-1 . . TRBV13 TGTGCCAGCAGCCGACAGATGAACACTGAAGCTTTCTTT CASSRQMNTEAFF
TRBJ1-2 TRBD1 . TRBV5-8 TGTGCCAGCAGCCCGACCCCCGACAGGGGAAGCGGCTACACCTTC CASSPTPDRGSGYTF
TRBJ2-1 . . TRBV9 TGTGCCAGCAGCGTAGGATATGGGAGAACCCACAATGAGCAGTTCTTC CASSVGYGRTHNEQFF
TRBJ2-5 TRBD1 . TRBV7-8 TGTGCCAGCAGCGACCCCGGGACAGATGACCAAGAGACCCAGTACTTC CASSDPGTDDQETQYF
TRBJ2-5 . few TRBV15 TGTGCCACCAGCAGAGATGAGGAGACCCAGTACTTC CATSRDEETQYF
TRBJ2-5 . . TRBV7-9 TGTGCCAGCGAACCGGGTATGGAGACCCAGTACTTC CASEPGMETQYF
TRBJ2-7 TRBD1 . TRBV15 TGTGCCACCAGCAGATCCGGGACAGGGAGCTCCTACGAGCAGTACTTC CATSRSGTGSSYEQYF
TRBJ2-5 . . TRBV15 TGTGCCACCAGCAGAGTTGGGAGCGAAGAGACCCAGTACTTC CATSRVGSEETQYF
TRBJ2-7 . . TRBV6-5 TGTGCCAGCAGTTACCGGGACAATTCCTACGAGCAGTACTTC CASSYRDNSYEQYF
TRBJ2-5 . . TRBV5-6 TGTGCCAGCATCACGGGGGCGGGACAAGAGACCCAGTACTTC CASITGAGQETQYF
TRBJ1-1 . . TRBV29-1 TGCAGCGTTGACAGGGCAAGTGAAGCTTTCTTT CSVDRASEAFF
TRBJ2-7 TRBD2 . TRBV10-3 TGTGCCATCAGTGAGAGACTAGCGGGAAACTACGAGCAGTACTTC CAISERLAGNYEQYF
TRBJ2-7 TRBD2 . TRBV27 TGTGCCAGCAGCCTAAACGGACTAGCGGGAGGCGAGCAGTACTTC CASSLNGLAGGEQYF
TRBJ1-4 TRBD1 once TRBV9 TGTGCCAGCAGCGCGGTACAGGGGGCGGGTGAAAAACTGTTTTTT CASSAVQGAGEKLFF
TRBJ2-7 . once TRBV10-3 TGTGCCATCAGTGAGTTAAGCTACGAGCAGTACTTC CAISELSYEQYF
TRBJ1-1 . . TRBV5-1 TGCGCCAGCAGCCACGGACAGTCATCCGAAGCTTTCTTT CASSHGQSSEAFF
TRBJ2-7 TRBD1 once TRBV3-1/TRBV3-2 TGTGCCAGCAGCCAAAACAGGGGCGAGCAGTACTTC CASSQNRGEQYF
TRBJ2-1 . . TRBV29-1 TGCAGCGTTGATGGGCAGGCTTACAATGAGCAGTTCTTC CSVDGQAYNEQFF
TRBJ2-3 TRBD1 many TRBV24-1 TGTGCCACCAGTGATTTGGGACAGGACACAGATACGCAGTATTTT CATSDLGQDTDTQYF
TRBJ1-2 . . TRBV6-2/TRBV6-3 TGTGCCAGCAGTTACGTAGCAAGGACAGCTAACTATGGCTACACCTTC CASSYVARTANYGYTF